A single sample gave rise to the 4 T cell receptor beta chains below, sequenced in a study of shared clonotypes between healthy human individuals. Terminally differentiated effector memory CD45RA+ cells were excluded by CCR7 positive selection of CD45RO-negative cells. TCRdb's copy holds only in-frame clones and misses some; the assay was immunoSEQ multiplex PCR. The top ten hold under 2% of the sample, which has about 2.1 million clones, roughly 91% seen once. Specimen: naive CD8+ T cells from PBMCs. Receptor source: a man aged 18 to 35 in good health. Some clones in this sample may be carry-over from other donors' samples.

V is TRBV7-2 and J is TRBJ1-1; D is uncertain. Trimming removed 5 bases from V and 1 base from J, with 8 bases in between. Germline V gene data show CDR1 as SGHTA and CDR2 as FQGNSA. The CDR3 covers 13 residues. CDR3: CASSGGTNTEAFF. CDR3 coding DNA: TGTGCCAGCAGCGGCGGAACGAACACTGAAGCTTTCTTT.

This chain joins TRBV7-6 and TRBJ2-5; D is perhaps TRBD2 (6 bases). V lost 1 base and J 0 bases, leaving 9 bases between the germline ends. There are 15 residues in the CDR3. Germline loops: CDR1 SGHVS, CDR2 FNYEAQ. This chain's CDR3 is CASSLGGTDQETQYF. CDR3 sequence (DNA): TGTGCCAGCAGCTTAGGCGGGACGGACCAAGAGACCCAGTACTTC.

The J gene is TRBJ2-7, the V gene TRBV5-4, with a weak D call TRBD1 (5 bases). Trimming cost V 5 bases and J 0 bases, with 12 bases left between them. The CDR3 consists of 14 residues. Germline CDR1 reads SGHNT; CDR2 reads YYREEE (reference sequence). The CDR3 coding sequence is TGTGCCAGCAGTTCGCCTGACAGCTCCTACGAGCAGTACTTC. Translation gives CASSSPDSSYEQYF. Drawing the rest from reference TRBV5-4 and TRBJ2-7, the complete variable domain is ETGVTQSPTHLIKTRGQQVTLRCSSQSGHNTVSWYQQALGQGPQFIFQYYREEENGRGNFPPRFSGLQFPNYSSELNVNALELDDSALYLCASSSPDSSYEQYFGPGTRLTVT.

The chain carries TRBV7-2 and TRBJ1-2; TRBD1 agrees at 7 bases. The length of the CDR3 is 16 residues. V dropped 5 bases and J dropped 3; count of bases not matched to a gene: 12. Germline CDR1 reads SGHTA; CDR2 reads FQGNSA. The CDR3 DNA follows: TGTGCCAGCAGCCCCCAGGGGGGGGCGCTTGACTATGGCTACACCTTC. Protein product: CASSPQGGALDYGYTF. Together with reference TRBV7-2 and TRBJ1-2, the CDR3 gives the full variable domain: GAGVSQSPSNKVTEKGKDVELRCDPISGHTALYWYRQSLGQGLEFLIYFQGNSAPDKSGLPSDRFSAERTGGSVSTLTIQRTQQEDSAVYLCASSPQGGALDYGYTFGSGTRLTVV.